This entry lists 20 T cell receptor beta chains sequenced from one sample in a study of CD8 T cells in ankylosing spondylitis. TCRdb processed the 5' RACE reads anew with MiXCR; each CDR3 protein has one entry. The table lists 700,000 to 850,000 distinct CDR3 sequences, approximately 12% of them singletons, with 0.45% to 0.6% in the top ten. These receptors have no identified antigens. General study points: Among TCR beta sequences, a motif of 7 to 9 highly homologous variants appeared characteristic of ankylosing spondylitis blood.

Sequencing used blood, either unsorted or a sorted T cell fraction (not recorded which). The receptors originated from a male donor with ankylosing spondylitis.

This clonotype came up many times. The chain is built from TRBV12-3 or TRBV12-4 and TRBJ2-5, with TRBD1 identical over 8 bases. The CDR3 totals 16 residues. The V and J ends lost 6 bases and 3 bases, in that order; junction bases with no gene match: 12. As DNA, the CDR3 is TGTGCCAGCAGCCCAGGGGGCTACACCTATGAAGAGACCCAGTACTTC. The encoded protein is CASSPGGYTYEETQYF.

The chain uses TRBV15 and TRBJ1-5; D is ambiguous. Germline-derived CDR1 and CDR2 are LNHNV and YYDKDF (reference sequence). This CDR3 has 14 residues. The V gene lost 1 base and the J gene lost 3 bases, with 7 bases spanning the gap. The CDR3: CATSRAGFNQPQHF. The CDR3 DNA reads TGTGCCACCAGCAGAGCAGGCTTCAATCAGCCCCAGCATTTT.

This chain links TRBV5-1 with TRBJ2-3; maybe TRBD2 (5 bases). Deletions cut 3 bases from V and 0 bases from J, with 11 bases between. This CDR3 contains 15 residues. CDR1 and CDR2 from the germline V gene are SGHRS and YFSETQ. This CDR3 is CASSSGVTSTDTQYF. As DNA, the CDR3 is TGCGCCAGCAGCTCCGGGGTAACTAGCACAGATACGCAGTATTTT.

This clonotype occurred a few times. The chain couples TRBV20-1 to TRBJ1-5; D possibly corresponds to TRBD1 (5 bases). In germline, CDR1 is DFQATT, CDR2 SNEGSKA (reference sequence). The ends were cut back, 6 bases at V and 7 bases at J, with 16 bases in the middle. This CDR3 is built from 13 residues. The CDR3 nucleotides read TGCAGTGCCCCGCCAGGGAATGGACAGCCCCAGCATTTT. As protein: CSAPPGNGQPQHF.

This clonotype was recorded many times. The chain links TRBV6-2 or TRBV6-3 to TRBJ2-1; D is undetermined. Germline assignment: CDR1 MNHEY and CDR2 SVGEGT. This CDR3 comprises 16 residues. Deletions cut 4 bases from V and 0 bases from J, with 13 bases between. DNA for the CDR3: TGTGCCAGCAGTTTCCGACAAATAGGCTCCTACAATGAGCAGTTCTTC. Translating it yields CASSFRQIGSYNEQFF.

The chain joins TRBV18 to TRBJ2-1; D is unclear. Between the trimmed V and J ends, which lost 6 bases and 5 bases, there was a span of 14 bases. The CDR3 runs to 14 residues. Germline CDR1 KGHSH, CDR2 LQKENI. The CDR3, as DNA: TGTGCCAGCTCCCCTAGAAGTCGGAACAATGAGCAGTTCTTC. This gives the protein CASSPRSRNNEQFF.

J is TRBJ2-1 and V is TRBV3-1; 8 bases agree with TRBD1. CDR3 length: 15 amino acids. Per the germline V gene, CDR1 is LGHDT and CDR2 is YNNKEL (reference sequence). The J segment lost 2 bases and the V segment lost 3 bases, leaving 3 bases of the junction unmatched. CDR3: CASSQTGAAYNEQFF. The CDR3 DNA reads TGTGCCAGCAGCCAGACAGGGGCAGCCTACAATGAGCAGTTCTTC.

V and J are TRBV5-1 and TRBJ2-5; 11 nucleotides line up with TRBD1. Germline V CDR1 and CDR2: SGHRS, YFSETQ. The CDR3 runs 15 residues. V shed 3 bases, J shed 4 bases, and the junction held 5 bases outside the gene matches. The CDR3 bases are TGCGCCAGCAGCTCCGGGACAGGGGGATCAGAGACCCAGTACTTC. Protein product: CASSSGTGGSETQYF.

The genes are TRBV7-2 and TRBJ2-4, with D possibly being TRBD1 or TRBD2 (5 bases each). The CDR3 is 15 residues long. The V end lost 5 bases, the J end lost 10 bases, and 21 bases lay between the germline ends. CDR1 is SGHTA, CDR2 FQGNSA, per germline. DNA for the CDR3: TGTGCCAGCAGCCATAGAGGGGCCCTAGGAAAGATTCAGTACTTC. Residues: CASSHRGALGKIQYF.

The table lists this clonotype with many counts. The chain uses TRBV6-5 and TRBJ2-7, with 8 bases identical to TRBD2. The CDR3 runs 14 residues. The V gene end was trimmed by 5 bases and the J gene end by 3 bases; junction bases not matched to a gene: 6. CDR1 and CDR2 (germline): MNHEY, SVGAGI. CDR3 loop: CASSTSGAYYEQYF. Written as DNA, the CDR3 is TGTGCCAGCAGTACTAGCGGAGCTTACTACGAGCAGTACTTC.

This clonotype was found a few times. This chain links TRBV15 with TRBJ2-1; a weak D match, TRBD1 (6 bases). The CDR3 is 17 amino acids. V was pared by 2 bases and J by 5 bases, with 19 bases between. Per the germline V gene, CDR1 is LNHNV and CDR2 is YYDKDF (reference sequence). Here the CDR3 reads CATSRNRDLDSNNEQFF. The CDR3 DNA follows: TGTGCCACCAGCAGAAACCGAGACCTGGACAGCAACAATGAGCAGTTCTTC.

This clonotype has only a few counts. The chain joins TRBV5-5 to TRBJ2-6, with D perhaps assigned TRBD1 or TRBD2 (5 bases each). The germline V and J ends were trimmed by 6 bases and 0 bases, with 13 bases remaining between them. There are 16 residues in the CDR3. The germline CDR1 and CDR2 sequences are SGHKS and YYEKEE (reference sequence). The CDR3 region has the DNA TGTGCCAGCACGAGGGGCGTAACCTCTGGGGCCAACGTCCTGACTTTC. Its translation is CASTRGVTSGANVLTF.

The rearrangement uses TRBV5-1 and TRBJ1-3; D gene unclear. Germline V CDR1 and CDR2: SGHRS, YFSETQ. CDR3 length: 15 amino acids. V shed 4 bases and J shed 2 bases, with 13 bases lying between them. The CDR3 DNA sequence: TGCGCCAGCAGCCTGTGGGTGGCTACTGGAAACACCATATATTTT. As protein: CASSLWVATGNTIYF.

A few counts support this clonotype. The V call is TRBV6-1, the J call TRBJ1-2, with 8 bases lining up with TRBD1. The trim removed 5 bases at V and 7 bases at J, leaving 9 bases unmatched. Germline CDR1 reads MNHNS; CDR2 reads SASEGT. The CDR3 runs 14 residues. The DNA of the CDR3 is TGTGCCAGCAGTACCGGACAGGGATCTGTTGGCTACACCTTC. Its protein is CASSTGQGSVGYTF.

This clonotype turned up a few times. J is TRBJ2-1 and V is TRBV18; maybe TRBD1 (6 bases). Germline CDR1 reads KGHSH; CDR2 reads LQKENI. The CDR3 contains 18 residues. Between the trimmed V and J ends, which lost 0 bases and 1 base, there was a span of 16 bases. The chain's CDR3 is CASSPPITGTLSYNEQFF. Here the CDR3 DNA reads TGTGCCAGCTCACCACCTATAACCGGGACATTGTCCTACAATGAGCAGTTCTTC.

The chain recombines TRBV10-3 with TRBJ2-7, with D maybe TRBD1 (6 bases). The CDR3 consists of 14 residues. V lost 4 bases and J lost 0, with 10 bases in between. The germline CDR1 and CDR2 sequences are ENHRY and SYGVKD. The CDR3 nucleotides are TGTGCCATCAGTGCCAGGGGATCCTCCTACGAGCAGTACTTC. Encoded protein: CAISARGSSYEQYF.

The V and J genes are TRBV29-1 and TRBJ2-1; 9 bases agree with TRBD2. The CDR3 has 13 residues. The trim removed 6 bases at V and 5 bases at J, leaving 5 bases unmatched. The germline V gene has CDR1 SQVTM and CDR2 ANQGSEA. The CDR3 nucleotides read TGCAGCGTCCCCGGGACTAGCCACAATGAGCAGTTCTTC. It codes for CSVPGTSHNEQFF.

In its sample, this clonotype was seen many times. The chain is built from TRBV4-3 and TRBJ2-5; TRBD2 matches at 8 bases. This CDR3 has 12 amino acids. Germline V gene sequence: CDR1 LGHNA, CDR2 YSLEER. V lost 5 bases and J lost 10; bases outside the gene matches: 6. The CDR3 spells CASSTQSGSQYF. DNA for the CDR3: TGCGCCAGCAGCACTCAAAGCGGGAGCCAGTACTTC.

This chain uses TRBV12-3 or TRBV12-4 with TRBJ1-5; D ambiguous. CDR3 length: 14 residues. Trimming left V 3 bases short and J 5 bases short, with 11 bases between. CDR3 sequence: CASSFLVNDQPQHF. As DNA, the CDR3 is TGTGCCAGCAGTTTTTTGGTTAACGATCAGCCCCAGCATTTT.

V gene TRBV4-1 combines with J gene TRBJ2-7; TRBD2 might be the D (5 bases). Germline assignment: CDR1 MGHRA and CDR2 YSYEKL. Trimming took off 5 bases at V and 6 bases at J, with 14 bases between the two ends. This CDR3 has 13 amino acids. The CDR3 here is CASSSHGVSEQYF. The CDR3 bases are TGCGCCAGCAGCTCCCACGGGGTCTCCGAGCAGTACTTC.